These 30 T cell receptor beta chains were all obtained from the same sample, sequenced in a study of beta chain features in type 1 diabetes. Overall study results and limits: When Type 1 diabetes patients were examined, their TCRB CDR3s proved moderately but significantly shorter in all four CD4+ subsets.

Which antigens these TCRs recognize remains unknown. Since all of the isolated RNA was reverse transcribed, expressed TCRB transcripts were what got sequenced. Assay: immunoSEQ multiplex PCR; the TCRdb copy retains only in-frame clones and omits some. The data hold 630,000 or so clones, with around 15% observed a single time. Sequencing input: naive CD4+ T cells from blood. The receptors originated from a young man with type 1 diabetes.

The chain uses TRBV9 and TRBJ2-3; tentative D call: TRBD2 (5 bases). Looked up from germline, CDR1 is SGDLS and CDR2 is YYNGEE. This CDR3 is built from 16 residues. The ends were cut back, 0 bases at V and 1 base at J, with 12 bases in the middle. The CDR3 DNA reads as TGTGCCAGCAGCGTAGTTTGGCAGAGGGGCACAGATACGCAGTATTTT. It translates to CASSVVWQRGTDTQYF.

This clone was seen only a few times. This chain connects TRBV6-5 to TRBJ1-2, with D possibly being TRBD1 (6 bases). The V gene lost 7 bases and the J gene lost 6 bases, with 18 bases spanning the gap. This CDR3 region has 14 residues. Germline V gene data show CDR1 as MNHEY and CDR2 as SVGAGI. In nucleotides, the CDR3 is TGTGCCAGCACCCACCTTTTCGGGGGCGATGGCTACACCTTC. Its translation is CASTHLFGGDGYTF.

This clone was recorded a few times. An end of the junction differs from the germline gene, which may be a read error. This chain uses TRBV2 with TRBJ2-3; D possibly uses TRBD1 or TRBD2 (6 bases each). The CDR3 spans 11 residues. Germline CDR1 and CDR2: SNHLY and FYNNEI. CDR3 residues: CASSITGRRPF. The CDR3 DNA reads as TGTGCCAGCAGCATTACAGGGAGGAGACCTTTT. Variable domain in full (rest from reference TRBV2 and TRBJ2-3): EPEVTQTPSHQVTQMGQEVILRCVPISNHLYFYWYRQILGQKVEFLVSFYNNEISEKSEIFDDQFSVERPDGSNFTLKIRSTKLEDSAMYFCASSITGRRPFGPGTRLTVL.

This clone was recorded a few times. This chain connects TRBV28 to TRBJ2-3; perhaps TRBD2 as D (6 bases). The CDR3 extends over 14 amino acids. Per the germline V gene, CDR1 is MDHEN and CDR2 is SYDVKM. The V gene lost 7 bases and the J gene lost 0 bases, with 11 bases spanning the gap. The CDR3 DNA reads TGTGCCAGCATTTCCGCGGGAAGCACAGATACGCAGTATTTT. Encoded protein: CASISAGSTDTQYF.

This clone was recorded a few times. DNA of the CDR3: TGTGCCGCCAGCAAGGCGGGATTAGAGACCCAGTACTTC. This codes for CAASKAGLETQYF. V gene TRBV11-2 combines with J gene TRBJ2-5; D is possibly TRBD2 (6 bases). Between the trimmed V and J ends, which lost 11 bases and 4 bases, there was a span of 17 bases. Germline V gene lookup returns CDR1 SGHAT and CDR2 FQNNGV. The CDR3 consists of 13 residues.

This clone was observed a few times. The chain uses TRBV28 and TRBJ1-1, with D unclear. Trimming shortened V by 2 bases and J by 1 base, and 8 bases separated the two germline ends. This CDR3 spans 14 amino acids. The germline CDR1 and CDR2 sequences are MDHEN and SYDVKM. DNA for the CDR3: TGTGCCAGCAGTTTAGTGAGCGGGAACACTGAAGCTTTCTTT. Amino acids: CASSLVSGNTEAFF.

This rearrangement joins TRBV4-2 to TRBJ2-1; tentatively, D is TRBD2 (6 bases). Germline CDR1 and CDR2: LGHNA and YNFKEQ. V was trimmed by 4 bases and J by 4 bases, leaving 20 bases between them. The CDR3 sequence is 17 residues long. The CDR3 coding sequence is TGTGCCAGCAGCCCAGACTCCCAGCGGGTAATATACAATGAGCAGTTCTTC. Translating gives CASSPDSQRVIYNEQFF.

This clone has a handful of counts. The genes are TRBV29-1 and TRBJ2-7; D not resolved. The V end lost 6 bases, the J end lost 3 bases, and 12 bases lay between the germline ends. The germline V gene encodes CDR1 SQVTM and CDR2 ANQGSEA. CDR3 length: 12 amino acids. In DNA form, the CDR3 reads TGCAGCGTAGGACCTTACGGCTACGAGCAGTACTTC. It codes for CSVGPYGYEQYF.

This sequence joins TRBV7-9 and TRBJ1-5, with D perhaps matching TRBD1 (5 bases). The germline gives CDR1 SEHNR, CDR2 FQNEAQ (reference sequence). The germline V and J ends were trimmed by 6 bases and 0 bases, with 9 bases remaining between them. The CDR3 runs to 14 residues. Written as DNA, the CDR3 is TGTGCCAGCAGTCCAGGGTATAGCAATCAGCCCCAGCATTTT. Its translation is CASSPGYSNQPQHF.

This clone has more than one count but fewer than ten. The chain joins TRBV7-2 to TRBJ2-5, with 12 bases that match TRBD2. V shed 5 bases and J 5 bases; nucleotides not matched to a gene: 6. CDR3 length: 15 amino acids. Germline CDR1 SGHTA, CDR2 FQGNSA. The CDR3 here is CASSPTGTSGETQYF. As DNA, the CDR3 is TGTGCCAGCAGCCCCACCGGGACTAGCGGGGAGACCCAGTACTTC.

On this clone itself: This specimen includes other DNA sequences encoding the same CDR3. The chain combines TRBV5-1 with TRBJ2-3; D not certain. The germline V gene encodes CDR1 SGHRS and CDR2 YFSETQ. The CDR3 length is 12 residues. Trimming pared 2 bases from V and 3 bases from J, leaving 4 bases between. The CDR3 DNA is TGCGCCAGCAGCTTTGATACAGATACGCAGTATTTT. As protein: CASSFDTDTQYF.

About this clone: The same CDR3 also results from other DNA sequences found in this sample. The CDR3 coding sequence is TGCAGTGCTAGTTCGGAGACCCAGTACTTC. Its translation: CSASSETQYF. The genes are TRBV20-1 and TRBJ2-5; the D is unclear. Trimming took 3 bases from V and 5 from J, leaving 4 bases between them. This CDR3 is 10 amino acids long. Germline V gene sequence: CDR1 DFQATT, CDR2 SNEGSKA (reference sequence).

The CDR3 DNA is TGTGCCAGCAGCTATATTCAGGGGAACACTGAAGCTTTCTTT. This gives the protein CASSYIQGNTEAFF. The chain employs TRBV7-6 and TRBJ1-1; maybe TRBD1 (5 bases). CDR1 and CDR2 (germline): SGHVS, FNYEAQ. This CDR3 contains 14 residues. V shed 4 bases and J shed 1 base, with 10 bases lying between them.

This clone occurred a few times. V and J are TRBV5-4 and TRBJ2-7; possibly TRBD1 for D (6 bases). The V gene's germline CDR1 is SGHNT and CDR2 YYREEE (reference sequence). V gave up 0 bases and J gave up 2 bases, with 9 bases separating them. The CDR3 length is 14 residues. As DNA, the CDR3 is TGTGCCAGCAGCTTGGATCAGGGGCCCTACGAGCAGTACTTC. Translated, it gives CASSLDQGPYEQYF.

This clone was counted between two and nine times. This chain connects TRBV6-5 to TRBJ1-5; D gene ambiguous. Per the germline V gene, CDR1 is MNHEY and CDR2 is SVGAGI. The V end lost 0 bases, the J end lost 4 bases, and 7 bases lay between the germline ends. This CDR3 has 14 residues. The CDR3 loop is CASSYSSGNQPQHF. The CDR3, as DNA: TGTGCCAGCAGTTACTCTTCGGGAAATCAGCCCCAGCATTTT.

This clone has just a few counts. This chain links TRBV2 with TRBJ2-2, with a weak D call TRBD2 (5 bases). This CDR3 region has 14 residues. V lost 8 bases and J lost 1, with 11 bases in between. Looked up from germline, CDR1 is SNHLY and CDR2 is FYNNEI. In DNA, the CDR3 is TGTGCCAGCGGGGAGAACAGGAACACCGGGGAGCTGTTTTTT. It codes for CASGENRNTGELFF.

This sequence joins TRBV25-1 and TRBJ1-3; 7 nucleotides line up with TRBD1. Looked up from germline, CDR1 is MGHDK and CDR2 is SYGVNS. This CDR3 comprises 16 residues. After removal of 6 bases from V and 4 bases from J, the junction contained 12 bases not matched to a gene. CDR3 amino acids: CASRDNLGTAGNTIYF. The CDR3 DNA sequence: TGTGCCAGCAGGGACAATCTCGGGACAGCAGGAAACACCATATATTTT.

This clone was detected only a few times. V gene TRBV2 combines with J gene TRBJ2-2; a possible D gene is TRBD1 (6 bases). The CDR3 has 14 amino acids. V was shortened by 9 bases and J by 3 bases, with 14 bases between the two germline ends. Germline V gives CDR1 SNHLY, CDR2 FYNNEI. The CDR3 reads CASIGQTYTGELFF. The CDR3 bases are TGTGCCAGTATTGGACAGACATACACCGGGGAGCTGTTTTTT.

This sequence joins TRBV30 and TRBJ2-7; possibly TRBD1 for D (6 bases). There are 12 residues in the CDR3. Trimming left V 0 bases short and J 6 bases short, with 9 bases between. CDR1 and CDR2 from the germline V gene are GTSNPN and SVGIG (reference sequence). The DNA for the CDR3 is TGTGCCTGGAGTGTACTAGGGGGCGAGCAGTACTTC. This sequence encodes CAWSVLGGEQYF.

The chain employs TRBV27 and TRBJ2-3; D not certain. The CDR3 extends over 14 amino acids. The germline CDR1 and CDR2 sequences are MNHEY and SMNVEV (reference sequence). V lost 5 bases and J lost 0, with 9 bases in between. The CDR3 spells CASSPHGSTDTQYF. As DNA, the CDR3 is TGTGCCAGCAGTCCCCACGGAAGCACAGATACGCAGTATTTT.

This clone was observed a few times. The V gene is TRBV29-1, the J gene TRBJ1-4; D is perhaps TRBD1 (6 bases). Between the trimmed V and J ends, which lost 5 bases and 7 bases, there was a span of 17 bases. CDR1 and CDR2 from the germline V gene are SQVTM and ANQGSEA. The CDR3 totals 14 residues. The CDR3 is CSVSRTVNFEKLFF. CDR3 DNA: TGCAGCGTTTCGAGGACAGTGAATTTTGAAAAACTGTTTTTT.

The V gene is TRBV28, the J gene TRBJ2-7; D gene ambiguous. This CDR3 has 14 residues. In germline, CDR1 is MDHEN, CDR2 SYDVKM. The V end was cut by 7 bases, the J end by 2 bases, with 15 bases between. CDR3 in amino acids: CASIVSGSTYEQYF. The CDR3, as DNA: TGTGCCAGCATCGTTTCCGGATCGACCTACGAGCAGTACTTC.

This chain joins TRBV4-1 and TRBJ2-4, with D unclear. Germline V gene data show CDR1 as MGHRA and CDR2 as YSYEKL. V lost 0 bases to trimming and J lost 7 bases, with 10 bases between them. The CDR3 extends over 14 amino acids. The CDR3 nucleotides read TGCGCCAGCAGCCAAGATGGGAACCCTAACATTCAGTACTTC. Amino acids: CASSQDGNPNIQYF.

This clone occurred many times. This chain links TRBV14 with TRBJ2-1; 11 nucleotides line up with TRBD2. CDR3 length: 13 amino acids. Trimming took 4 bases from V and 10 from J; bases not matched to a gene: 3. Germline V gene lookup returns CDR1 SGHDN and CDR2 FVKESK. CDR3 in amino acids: CASSPRLAGEQFF. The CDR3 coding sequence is TGTGCCAGCAGCCCGAGACTAGCGGGAGAGCAGTTCTTC.

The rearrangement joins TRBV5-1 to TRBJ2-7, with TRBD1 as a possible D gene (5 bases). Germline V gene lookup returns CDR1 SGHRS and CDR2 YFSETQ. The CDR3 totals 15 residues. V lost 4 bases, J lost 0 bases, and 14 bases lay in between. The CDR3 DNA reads TGCGCCAGCAGCCGTAGGGGCGGTCTCTCCTACGAGCAGTACTTC. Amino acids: CASSRRGGLSYEQYF.

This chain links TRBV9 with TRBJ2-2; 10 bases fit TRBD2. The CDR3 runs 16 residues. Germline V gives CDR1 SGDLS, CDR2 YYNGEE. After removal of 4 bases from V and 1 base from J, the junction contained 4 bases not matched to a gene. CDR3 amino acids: CASSSPSGGNTGELFF. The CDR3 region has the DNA TGTGCCAGCAGCTCCCCTAGCGGGGGGAACACCGGGGAGCTGTTTTTT.

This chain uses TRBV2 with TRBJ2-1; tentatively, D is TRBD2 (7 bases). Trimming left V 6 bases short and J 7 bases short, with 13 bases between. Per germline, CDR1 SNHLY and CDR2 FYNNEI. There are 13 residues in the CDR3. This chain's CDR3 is CASRQEGGNEQFF. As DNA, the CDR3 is TGTGCCAGCAGACAAGAGGGGGGGAATGAGCAGTTCTTC.

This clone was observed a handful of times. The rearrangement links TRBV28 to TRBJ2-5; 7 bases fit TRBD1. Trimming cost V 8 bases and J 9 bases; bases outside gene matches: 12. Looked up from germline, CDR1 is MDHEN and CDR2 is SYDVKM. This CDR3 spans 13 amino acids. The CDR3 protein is CASSRPGQEAQYF. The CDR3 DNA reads TGTGCCAGCTCCCGCCCCGGACAGGAGGCCCAGTACTTC.

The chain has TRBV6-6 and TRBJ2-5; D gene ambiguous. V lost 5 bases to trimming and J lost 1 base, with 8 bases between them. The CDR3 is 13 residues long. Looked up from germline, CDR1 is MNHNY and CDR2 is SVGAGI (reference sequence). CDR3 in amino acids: CASSRAPQETQYF. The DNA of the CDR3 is TGTGCCAGCAGTCGGGCTCCCCAAGAGACCCAGTACTTC.

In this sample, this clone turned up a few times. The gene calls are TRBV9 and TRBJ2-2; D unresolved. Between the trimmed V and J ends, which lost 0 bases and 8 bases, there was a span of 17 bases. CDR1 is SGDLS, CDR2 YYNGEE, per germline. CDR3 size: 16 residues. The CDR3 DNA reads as TGTGCCAGCAGCGTAGTCTCTAGTCCGACGACAGGGGAGCTGTTTTTT. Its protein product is CASSVVSSPTTGELFF. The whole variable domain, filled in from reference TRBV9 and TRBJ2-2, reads DSGVTQTPKHLITATGQRVTLRCSPRSGDLSVYWYQQSLDQGLQFLIQYYNGEERAKGNILERFSAQQFPDLHSELNLSSLELGDSALYFCASSVVSSPTTGELFFGEGSRLTVL.